This TCR beta chain was sequenced in a study of blood T cell repertoires in COVID-19. In the study overall: Italy, Spain and the United States were the sources of the convalescent and acute COVID-19 samples. From T cells, B-cell-depleted T cells, or PBMCs came the material, which was cDNA or gDNA.

The V gene end was trimmed by 4 bases and the J gene end by 1 base; junction bases not matched to a gene: 7. Looked up from germline, CDR1 is SGHNT and CDR2 is YYREEE (reference sequence). The CDR3 sequence is 15 residues long. As processed by the authors: Reference gene primers were amplified, and this amplification served to estimate nucleated cell counts. Produced via immunoSEQ multiplex PCR; TCRdb's table is partial and in-frame only. The DNA was the basis for D and trimming; V, J and clone size are from that table. The sample holds about 330,000 clones, about 86% seen once. This receptor was obtained from a woman in her forties or fifties with acute or convalescent COVID-19. The chain employs TRBV5-4 and TRBJ2-5; 7 positions match TRBD2. Sequencing was carried out using peripheral blood. This CDR3 is CASSLPSGAQETQYF. The CDR3 nucleotides read TGTGCCAGCAGCCTTCCCAGCGGGGCCCAAGAGACCCAGTACTTC.